The 25 T cell receptor beta chains below were found in one sample sequenced in a study of identical twins. TCRdb re-called the 5' RACE reads through MiXCR, storing one row per CDR3 protein. The sample shows 1.5 million to 2 million distinct CDR3 sequences, under 35% of them seen only once. The sample comprised cord blood. The receptors were gathered from a newborn girl in good health.

In this sample, this clonotype turned up a few times. V gene TRBV6-2 or TRBV6-3 combines with J gene TRBJ1-1, with unresolved D. This CDR3 region has 13 residues. The germline V gene encodes CDR1 MNHEY and CDR2 SVGEGT. V lost 2 bases and J lost 6, with 10 bases in between. The CDR3 loop is CASSYERPPEAFF. CDR3 nucleotide sequence: TGTGCCAGCAGTTACGAGAGGCCTCCTGAAGCTTTCTTT.

With respect to this clonotype: The junction differs from germline at one of its ends, possibly a read error. This chain links TRBV20-1 with TRBJ2-3; TRBD2 matches at 13 bases. This CDR3 is built from 20 residues. Looked up from germline, CDR1 is DFQATT and CDR2 is SNEGSKA (reference sequence). CDR3 DNA: TGCAGTGTTAGAGGGACTAGCGGGGTCTTAAGATTTCCTAGCACAGATACGCAGTATTTT. This sequence encodes CSVRGTSGVLRFPSTDTQYF.

This clonotype was counted a few times. DNA of the CDR3: TGCGCCACCTTCGGGACGAGTAATTCACCCCTCCACTTT. Its translation is CATFGTSNSPLHF. This chain connects TRBV10-2 to TRBJ1-6, with D maybe TRBD1 (5 bases). This CDR3 has 13 residues. Germline V gives CDR1 WSHSY, CDR2 SAAADI. V shed 10 bases and J shed 6 bases, with 13 bases lying between them.

The chain employs TRBV7-2 and TRBJ2-1; tentatively, D is TRBD2 (5 bases). Trimming removed 2 bases at V and 4 bases at J, with 12 bases between. Germline CDR1 reads SGHTA; CDR2 reads FQGNSA. CDR3 size: 15 residues. The CDR3 spells CASSLRLPGYNEQFF. CDR3 DNA: TGTGCCAGCAGCTTACGTCTACCGGGGTACAATGAGCAGTTCTTC. The variable domain in full, with the rest retrieved from reference TRBV7-2 and TRBJ2-1, is GAGVSQSPSNKVTEKGKDVELRCDPISGHTALYWYRQSLGQGLEFLIYFQGNSAPDKSGLPSDRFSAERTGGSVSTLTIQRTQQEDSAVYLCASSLRLPGYNEQFFGPGTRLTVL.

The chain employs TRBV3-1 and TRBJ2-4; 8 nucleotides match TRBD1. The DNA matches TRBJ2-7 better at its end, which makes the J call doubtful. The CDR3 contains 15 residues. The germline CDR1 and CDR2 sequences are LGHDT and YNNKEL (reference sequence). CDR3 DNA: TGTGCCAGCAGCCAAGTGTATGACAGGGGCCACGAGCAGTACTTC. It yields the protein CASSQVYDRGHEQYF.

This clonotype was counted many times. The genes are TRBV5-1 and TRBJ2-3, with TRBD2 matching 7 bases. CDR1 is SGHRS, CDR2 YFSETQ, per germline. The CDR3 spans 13 residues. Unmatched junction bases numbered 4, after V lost 4 bases and J lost 5 bases. The CDR3 nucleotides are TGCGCCAGCAGCGGAACTAGCGAAGATACGCAGTATTTT. It translates to CASSGTSEDTQYF.

This clonotype was seen a single time. V is TRBV20-1 and J is TRBJ2-3; TRBD1 matches at 7 bases. V shed 5 bases and J 1 base; nucleotides not matched to a gene: 6. CDR1 and CDR2 (germline): DFQATT, SNEGSKA (reference sequence). There are 14 residues in the CDR3. Here the CDR3 DNA reads TGCAGTGCTGGGGACAGACAGGGCACAGATACGCAGTATTTT. Its protein product is CSAGDRQGTDTQYF.

This clonotype came up a few times. This chain joins TRBV6-6 and TRBJ2-3; TRBD1 agrees at 10 bases. After removal of 4 bases from V and 1 base from J, the junction contained 5 bases not matched to a gene. Germline assignment: CDR1 MNHNY and CDR2 SVGAGI (reference sequence). CDR3 length: 16 amino acids. The CDR3 DNA reads TGTGCCAGCAGTTCCCCCGGGACAGGGGGCACAGATACGCAGTATTTT. It is translated as CASSSPGTGGTDTQYF.

This clonotype showed up just a few times. This chain links TRBV10-2 with TRBJ2-7; D is possibly TRBD1 (6 bases). This CDR3 has 13 residues. The V and J ends lost 2 bases and 2 bases respectively, with 7 bases between them. Per the germline V gene, CDR1 is WSHSY and CDR2 is SAAADI. CDR3 coding DNA: TGCGCCAGCAGTGAGGGGACACCCTACGAGCAGTACTTC. It yields the protein CASSEGTPYEQYF.

Points on this clonotype: One end of the junction varies from germline; a read error may be responsible. The chain recombines TRBV5-1 with TRBJ1-2, with a possible D match to TRBD1 (6 bases). The germline CDR1 and CDR2 sequences are SGHRS and YFSETQ. The CDR3 consists of 15 residues. The CDR3 nucleotides read TGCGCCAGCAAGCCCCGCGAGGGGGTGACCGGGGAGCTGTTCTTC. It is translated as CASKPREGVTGELFF.

This clonotype was seen only a few times. The chain joins TRBV7-6 to TRBJ1-2; D is perhaps TRBD1 (6 bases). With 3 bases removed from V and 5 bases from J, the gap between germline ends came to 10 bases. This CDR3 has 13 residues. The V gene's germline CDR1 is SGHVS and CDR2 FNYEAQ. This CDR3 reads CASSFDTGYGYTF. The CDR3 nucleotides are TGTGCCAGCAGCTTCGACACAGGGTATGGCTACACCTTC.

This chain links TRBV24-1 with TRBJ2-2; 14 positions match TRBD2. CDR3 length: 18 residues. CDR1 is KGHDR and CDR2 is SFDVKD in the germline V gene. Trimming cost V 3 bases and J 3 bases; bases outside gene matches: 5. CDR3 residues: CATSDPTSGGGDTGELFF. DNA for the CDR3: TGTGCCACCAGTGATCCGACTAGCGGGGGGGGAGACACCGGGGAGCTGTTTTTT.

The chain is built from TRBV3-1 and TRBJ1-1; D is uncertain. CDR1 and CDR2 (germline): LGHDT, YNNKEL (reference sequence). The V end lost 1 base, the J end lost 5 bases, and 5 bases lay between the germline ends. The CDR3 totals 12 residues. The CDR3 DNA sequence: TGTGCCAGCAGCCAAGCACGGACTGAAGCTTTCTTT. This gives the protein CASSQARTEAFF.

This clonotype was seen more than once but under ten times. The rearrangement links TRBV6-6 to TRBJ2-7, with TRBD2 as a possible D gene (5 bases). Germline-derived CDR1 and CDR2 are MNHNY and SVGAGI (reference sequence). Trimming left V 6 bases short and J 0 bases short, with 21 bases between. The CDR3 has 17 residues. The CDR3 loop is CASSNARGLDSSYEQYF. The CDR3 DNA reads TGTGCCAGCAGCAACGCACGAGGGTTAGATAGCTCCTACGAGCAGTACTTC.

The V call is TRBV7-2, the J call TRBJ2-3; 13 bases fit TRBD2. The germline CDR1 and CDR2 sequences are SGHTA and FQGNSA. The junction had 7 bases not matched to a gene; V was cut back by 1 base and J by 3 bases. CDR3 length: 18 amino acids. The CDR3 DNA follows: TGTGCCAGCAGCTTAGTACTAGCGGGGGGGCCCGGAACAGATACGCAGTATTTT. Translating it yields CASSLVLAGGPGTDTQYF.

This clonotype was recorded many times. The gene calls are TRBV11-1 and TRBJ2-1; 11 bases fit TRBD2. J lost 3 bases, V lost 5 bases, and 9 bases had no gene match. CDR1 and CDR2 from the germline V gene are SGHAT and FQDESV (reference sequence). This CDR3 contains 17 residues. CDR3 region: CASSRNGLAGGYNEQFF. CDR3 bases: TGTGCCAGCAGCCGCAACGGACTAGCGGGTGGCTACAATGAGCAGTTCTTC. Filled out from reference TRBV11-1 and TRBJ2-1, the complete variable domain reads EAEVAQSPRYKITEKSQAVAFWCDPISGHATLYWYRQILGQGPELLVQFQDESVVDDSQLPKDRFSAERLKGVDSTLKIQPAELGDSAMYLCASSRNGLAGGYNEQFFGPGTRLTVL.

This clonotype was observed at least ten times. Mismatch with germline at one junction end may stem from a read error. CDR3 sequence: CASSWTGNEQFF. In nucleotides, the CDR3 is TGCGCCAGCAGCTGGACAGGGAATGAGCAGTTCTTC. The V gene is TRBV12-3 or TRBV12-4, the J gene TRBJ2-1, with 8 bases matching TRBD1. This CDR3 region has 12 residues.

The genes are TRBV7-7 and TRBJ2-1; 7 nucleotides match TRBD1. There are 14 residues in the CDR3. The V gene's germline CDR1 is SSHAT and CDR2 FNYEAQ (reference sequence). V dropped 4 bases and J dropped 6; count of bases not matched to a gene: 6. In DNA, the CDR3 is TGTGCCAGCAGCTCGACAGGGAGAGCCAATGAGCAGTTCTTC. As protein: CASSSTGRANEQFF.

In its sample, this clonotype was seen a few times. The V call is TRBV7-8, the J call TRBJ2-3, with D unclear. Germline V gene data show CDR1 as SGHVS and CDR2 as FQNEAQ. V lost 10 bases, J lost 2 bases, and 7 bases lay in between. There are 11 residues in the CDR3. The CDR3 region is CATTTTDTQYF. CDR3 bases: TGTGCCACCACTACCACAGATACGCAGTATTTT.

The chain links TRBV2 to TRBJ2-1; 8 nucleotides agree with TRBD2. CDR3 length: 14 residues. Germline loops: CDR1 SNHLY, CDR2 FYNNEI. The V gene end was trimmed by 2 bases and the J gene end by 9 bases; junction bases not matched to a gene: 6. The CDR3, as DNA: TGTGCCAGCAGTGAATCCCTAGCGGGCGTTGAGCAGTTCTTC. This encodes CASSESLAGVEQFF.

A remark on this clonotype: Relative to the germline gene, one junction end is altered; a read error may explain this. This chain links TRBV28 with TRBJ2-3, with D perhaps TRBD1 or TRBD2 (6 bases each). CDR1 MDHEN and CDR2 SYDVKM come from the germline V gene. CDR3 length: 15 residues. The CDR3: CAGSPGGTTTDTQYF. The CDR3 nucleotides are TGTGCCGGCAGTCCAGGCGGGACAACCACAGATACGCAGTATTTT.

The chain links TRBV2 to TRBJ1-4; maybe TRBD1 (6 bases). The V gene's germline CDR1 is SNHLY and CDR2 FYNNEI. This CDR3 comprises 16 residues. Trimming removed 3 bases at V and 6 bases at J, with 17 bases between. CDR3 sequence reads: CASSEWAGARYEKLFF. Written as DNA, the CDR3 is TGTGCCAGCAGTGAGTGGGCAGGGGCGAGGTATGAAAAACTGTTTTTT. Complete variable domain (other parts from reference TRBV2 and TRBJ1-4): EPEVTQTPSHQVTQMGQEVILRCVPISNHLYFYWYRQILGQKVEFLVSFYNNEISEKSEIFDDQFSVERPDGSNFTLKIRSTKLEDSAMYFCASSEWAGARYEKLFFGSGTQLSVL.

The chain combines TRBV7-9 with TRBJ2-5; TRBD2 matches at 7 bases. Trimming removed 5 bases from V and 2 bases from J; junction bases left unmatched: 8. The CDR3 has 15 residues. Germline V gene lookup returns CDR1 SEHNR and CDR2 FQNEAQ (reference sequence). CDR3 amino acids: CASSHGTSVQETQYF. The CDR3 DNA reads as TGTGCCAGCAGCCACGGTACTAGCGTACAAGAGACCCAGTACTTC.

Only a few counts were recorded for this clonotype. The CDR3 DNA follows: TGCGCCAGCAGCTTGGCCGGGGACAGGAACACCGGGGAGCTGTTTTTT. This codes for CASSLAGDRNTGELFF. This chain joins TRBV5-1 and TRBJ2-2; 7 bases are a match to TRBD1. The germline gives CDR1 SGHRS, CDR2 YFSETQ. V was pared by 0 bases and J by 1 base, with 3 bases of the junction left unmatched. This CDR3 is built from 16 residues. Variable domain in full (rest from reference TRBV5-1 and TRBJ2-2): KAGVTQTPRYLIKTRGQQVTLSCSPISGHRSVSWYQQTPGQGLQFLFEYFSETQRNKGNFPGRFSGRQFSNSRSEMNVSTLELGDSALYLCASSLAGDRNTGELFFGEGSRLTVL.

The V and J genes are TRBV5-4 and TRBJ2-3, with D possibly matching TRBD2 (6 bases). This CDR3 is 16 amino acids long. Between the trimmed V and J ends, which lost 3 bases and 2 bases, there was a span of 16 bases. Germline lookup yields CDR1 SGHNT and CDR2 YYREEE (reference sequence). CDR3 coding DNA: TGTGCCAGCAGCTCGCGGTCCCGGGGGACCACAGATACGCAGTATTTT. It yields the protein CASSSRSRGTTDTQYF.